The rows below give T cell receptor beta chains drawn from one sample of a study of T cell responses to AZD1222 COVID-19 vaccine. This table comes from immunoSEQ multiplex PCR, and its TCRdb copy is limited to in-frame clones, with some not included. The sample shows some 150,000 clones, less than 90% of them seen only once. Sequences were derived from peripheral blood, sampled on day 0 of AZD1222 vaccination. The receptor source for this set is an adult in good health. The conserved cysteine and the conserved F or W are not part of the CDR3 here. Each record gives: J gene, V gene, CDR3 protein.

J: TRBJ1-5
V: TRBV28
CDR3: ASSPNPRNQPQH

J: TRBJ1-2
V: TRBV27
CDR3: ASSTTGNGYT

J: TRBJ2-7
V: TRBV28
CDR3: ASSLRGHEQY

J: TRBJ2-7
V: TRBV14
CDR3: ASSQPGQGDEQY

J: TRBJ2-1
V: TRBV7-2
CDR3: ASSPDRVSYNEQF

J: TRBJ2-2
V: TRBV9
CDR3: ASSPTWQGVNTGELF

J: TRBJ2-5
V: TRBV11-3
CDR3: ASSLNSQETQY

J: TRBJ1-6
V: TRBV14
CDR3: ASSLSQAYNSPLH

J: TRBJ2-2
V: TRBV7-3
CDR3: ASSLNGGLTGELF

J: TRBJ1-1
V: TRBV19
CDR3: ASKRGRGTEAF

J: TRBJ1-1
V: TRBV15
CDR3: ATSRDKGLNTEAF

J: TRBJ1-2
V: TRBV19
CDR3: ASSMGGPSGYT

J: TRBJ1-2
V: TRBV7-2
CDR3: ASSVLPGGIYGYT

J: TRBJ2-7
V: TRBV5-4
CDR3: ASSSGYEQY

J: TRBJ1-6
V: TRBV2
CDR3: ASSAGPNNSPLH

J: TRBJ2-7
V: TRBV3-1/TRBV3-2
CDR3: ASSPRRSWEQY

J: TRBJ1-2
V: TRBV27
CDR3: ASRAGGGGGYT

J: TRBJ1-2
V: TRBV28
CDR3: ASTTGSGGYT

J: TRBJ2-7
V: TRBV6-2/TRBV6-3
CDR3: ASSFQGPYEQY

J: TRBJ2-6
V: TRBV28
CDR3: ASSLRGNVLT

J: TRBJ2-5
V: TRBV7-2
CDR3: ASSLQPPAQY

J: TRBJ1-6
V: TRBV27
CDR3: ASSPGLYNSPLH

J: TRBJ2-7
V: TRBV5-6
CDR3: ASSLERVAYEQY

J: TRBJ2-1
V: TRBV5-1
CDR3: ASSPSGVSSNEQF

J: TRBJ2-7
V: TRBV5-1
CDR3: ASSFSGTTSSYEQY

J: TRBJ2-7
V: TRBV2
CDR3: ASSDLGVINEQY

J: TRBJ2-5
V: TRBV28
CDR3: ATVDGGVETQY

J: TRBJ2-5
V: TRBV4-3
CDR3: ASSQDYREEETQY

J: TRBJ1-5
V: TRBV27
CDR3: ASRAGTEPNQPQH

J: TRBJ2-1
V: TRBV7-9
CDR3: ASRPSAGASGRFNEQF

J: TRBJ1-2
V: TRBV12-3/TRBV12-4
CDR3: ASSIDRVYGYT

J: TRBJ2-7
V: TRBV6-5
CDR3: ASSYSIQYEQY

J: TRBJ1-6
V: TRBV6-5
CDR3: ASSPGRTNSPLH

J: TRBJ2-5
V: TRBV3-1/TRBV3-2
CDR3: ATSPGRKETQY

J: TRBJ2-5
V: TRBV12-3/TRBV12-4
CDR3: ASSLRPLETQY

J: TRBJ2-7
V: TRBV9
CDR3: ASSVRTEGSEQY

J: TRBJ2-7
V: TRBV5-6
CDR3: ASSRREGFEQY

J: TRBJ1-6
V: TRBV18
CDR3: ASSPARGKTESPLH

J: TRBJ2-2
V: TRBV19
CDR3: ASSPRRAGELF

J: TRBJ2-2
V: TRBV4-1
CDR3: ASSQDPDRGFSGELF

J: TRBJ2-6
V: TRBV9
CDR3: ASSGDRGAGANVLT

J: TRBJ2-7
V: TRBV7-2
CDR3: ASSGGGGQGFYEQY

J: TRBJ2-1
V: TRBV5-1
CDR3: ASSQPPGTSSEQF

J: TRBJ2-1
V: TRBV29-1
CDR3: SVSAGGFNEQF

J: TRBJ1-6
V: TRBV12-3/TRBV12-4
CDR3: ATGDPNSPLH

J: TRBJ2-7
V: TRBV3-1/TRBV3-2
CDR3: ASSRAQGTVGSYEQY

J: TRBJ1-5
V: TRBV11-2
CDR3: ASSVTGSNQPQH